The entry that follows covers one TCR beta chain sequence. What it binds is not known. The data derive from a study of shared clonotypes between healthy human individuals. In the study overall: The composition of the donors was a couple of women and a few men aged 18 to 49.

Trimming removed 2 bases at V and 6 bases at J, with 12 bases between. The CDR3 is 14 residues long. Germline CDR1 is KGHSH and CDR2 is LQKENI. Regarding the study as a whole: Shared clonotypes across all four donors exceeded non-shared ones in generation probability.

Study processing details: Filtering differed since immunoSEQ provided only junctions, with no quality scores. Sequencing used immunoSEQ multiplex PCR; TCRdb keeps in-frame clones, though not all of them. That table gives V, J and clone size, and the DNA gave D and trimming. Among some 1.4 million clones, roughly 96% were seen once, and the ten largest hold about 1.2%. Into CD45RA+ naive and CD45RA-negative memory subsets, the CD4+ cells were split. This receptor was taken from a man aged 25-45 years in good health. V and J are TRBV18 and TRBJ2-3, with D possibly matching TRBD1 (6 bases). Sequenced sample: naive CD4+ T cells sorted from blood. The subset is: CD45RA+ positively selected. CDR3 DNA: TGTGCCAGCTCACCATACAGGGAGTCTGATACGCAGTATTTT. Translating it yields CASSPYRESDTQYF.